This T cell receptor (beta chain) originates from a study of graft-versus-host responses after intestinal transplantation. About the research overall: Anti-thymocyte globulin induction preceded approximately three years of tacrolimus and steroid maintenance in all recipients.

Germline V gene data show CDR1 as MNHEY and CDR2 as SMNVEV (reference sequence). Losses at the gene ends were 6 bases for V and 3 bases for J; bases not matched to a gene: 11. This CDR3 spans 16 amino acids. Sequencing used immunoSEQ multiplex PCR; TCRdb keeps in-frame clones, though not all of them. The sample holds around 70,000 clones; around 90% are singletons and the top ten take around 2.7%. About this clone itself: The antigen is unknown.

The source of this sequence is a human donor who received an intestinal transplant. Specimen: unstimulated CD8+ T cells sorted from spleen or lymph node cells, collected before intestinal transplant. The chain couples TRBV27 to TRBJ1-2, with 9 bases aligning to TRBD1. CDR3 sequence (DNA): TGTGCCAGCAGCAAAATCGGGACAGGGCATGACTATGGCTACACCTTC. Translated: CASSKIGTGHDYGYTF.